The entry below describes one TCR beta chain. These data are taken from a study of shared clonotypes between healthy human individuals. For the study at large: Donors, aged 18 to 49, were a couple of women and a few men.

Donors comprised only Caucasian adults living in Nashville, Tennessee. Repertoires were generated with immunoSEQ multiplex PCR, while TCRdb's copy carries only in-frame clones and drops some. The repertoire holds around 690,000 clones, with about nine tenths as singletons. CDR1 MDHEN and CDR2 SYDVKM come from the germline V gene. V lost 2 bases and J lost 0, with 13 bases in between. There are 17 residues in the CDR3. The TCR originated in a man between 18 and 35 years old in good health. Some clones in this sample may be carry-over from other donors' samples. Sequenced input: memory CD8+ T cells from PBMCs. Subset given: CD45RO+ cells pooled with CCR7-negative TemRA cells. This sequence joins TRBV28 and TRBJ1-4; D ambiguous. The CDR3 nucleotides are TGTGCCAGCAGTTTACGACCAGAGGACCCAACTAATGAAAAACTGTTTTTT. It yields the protein CASSLRPEDPTNEKLFF.